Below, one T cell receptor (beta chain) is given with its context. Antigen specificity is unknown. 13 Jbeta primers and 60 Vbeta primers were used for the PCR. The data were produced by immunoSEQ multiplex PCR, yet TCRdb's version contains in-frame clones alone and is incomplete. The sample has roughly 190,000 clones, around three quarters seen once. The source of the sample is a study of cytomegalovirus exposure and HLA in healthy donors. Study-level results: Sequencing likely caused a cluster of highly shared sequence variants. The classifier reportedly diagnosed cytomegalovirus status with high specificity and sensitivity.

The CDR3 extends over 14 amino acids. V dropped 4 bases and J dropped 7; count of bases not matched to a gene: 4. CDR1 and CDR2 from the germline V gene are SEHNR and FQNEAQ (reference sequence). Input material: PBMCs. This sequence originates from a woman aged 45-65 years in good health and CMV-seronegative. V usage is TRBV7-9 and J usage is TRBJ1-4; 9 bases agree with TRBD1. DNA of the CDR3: TGTGCCAGCAGCTCACAGGGGGCGGGTGAAAAACTGTTTTTT. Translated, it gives CASSSQGAGEKLFF.